Listed below are T cell receptor beta chains from one sample, sequenced in a study of blood T cell repertoires in COVID-19. Clones were read by immunoSEQ multiplex PCR, and TCRdb kept only the in-frame ones, dropping some. Of a few hundred thousand clones in the sample, roughly 85% were seen once. The specimen was peripheral blood. All receptors come from a man aged 50 to 59 with active or convalescent COVID-19. Both conserved end residues are part of each CDR3. D genes are given only for firm matches. Only some rows state a clone size, as once, few, many or a class for expanded clones.

TRBJ1-6 | - | TRBV10-1 | - | CASRASSYNSPLHF | TGCGCCAGCAGAGCGAGCTCCTATAATTCACCCCTCCACTTT
TRBJ2-7 | TRBD1 | TRBV28 | - | CASTDRGPVSYEQYF | TGTGCCAGCACGGACAGGGGGCCCGTCTCCTACGAGCAGTACTTC
TRBJ1-1 | TRBD1 | TRBV10-3 | once | CAISEGQGRRGTEAFF | TGTGCCATCAGTGAAGGACAGGGGCGCCGGGGCACTGAAGCTTTCTTT
TRBJ2-2 | - | TRBV19 | - | CASRFSANTGELFF | TGTGCCAGCCGTTTTTCCGCGAACACCGGGGAGCTGTTTTTT
TRBJ1-5 | - | TRBV28 | - | CASRIPLAGGQPQHF | TGTGCCAGCAGGATCCCCCTGGCCGGAGGTCAGCCCCAGCATTTT
TRBJ2-7 | TRBD2 | TRBV18 | - | CASSPLLAGHYEQYF | TGTGCCAGCTCACCTTTACTAGCGGGACACTACGAGCAGTACTTC
TRBJ2-2 | - | TRBV6-4 | - | CASSEQAAGELFF | TGTGCCAGCAGTGAACAGGCAGCCGGGGAGCTGTTTTTT
TRBJ2-1 | - | TRBV5-1 | - | CASALGSSGIPNEQFF | TGCGCCAGCGCCCTTGGGAGTAGCGGAATCCCTAATGAGCAGTTCTTC
TRBJ1-5 | - | TRBV2 | - | CASSNQGRHQPQHF | TGTGCCAGCAGCAACCAGGGGCGCCATCAGCCCCAGCATTTT
TRBJ2-7 | - | TRBV3-1/TRBV3-2 | - | CASSPPGLYEQYF | TGTGCCAGCAGCCCGCCGGGACTCTACGAGCAGTACTTC
TRBJ1-5 | - | TRBV19 | - | CASSMVWGDRSNQPQHF | TGTGCCAGTAGTATGGTGTGGGGAGATAGGAGCAATCAGCCCCAGCATTTT
TRBJ2-7 | TRBD2 | TRBV19 | - | CASNNRLAGVHEQYF | TGTGCCAGTAATAACCGACTAGCGGGAGTCCACGAGCAGTACTTC
TRBJ1-2 | TRBD1 | TRBV3-1/TRBV3-2 | - | CASSLGQGPYYGYTF | TGTGCCAGCAGCCTGGGACAGGGGCCCTACTATGGCTACACCTTC
TRBJ1-2 | - | TRBV5-6 | few | CASSLSGTTIGGYTF | TGTGCCAGCAGCCTATCAGGGACAACGATCGGTGGCTACACCTTC
TRBJ1-1 | - | TRBV10-3 | - | CAISVGGSKGEAFF | TGTGCCATCAGTGTAGGAGGCAGTAAAGGTGAAGCTTTCTTT
TRBJ2-3 | TRBD1 | TRBV5-1 | once | CASSQQGSWTDTQYF | TGCGCCAGCAGCCAACAGGGGTCTTGGACAGATACGCAGTATTTT
TRBJ2-1 | TRBD1 | TRBV27 | - | CASRARDREGEQFF | TGTGCCAGCAGGGCAAGGGACAGGGAGGGTGAGCAGTTCTTC
TRBJ1-2 | TRBD1 | TRBV7-9 | - | CASSTGGRGYTF | TGTGCCAGCAGTACAGGGGGCCGAGGCTACACCTTC